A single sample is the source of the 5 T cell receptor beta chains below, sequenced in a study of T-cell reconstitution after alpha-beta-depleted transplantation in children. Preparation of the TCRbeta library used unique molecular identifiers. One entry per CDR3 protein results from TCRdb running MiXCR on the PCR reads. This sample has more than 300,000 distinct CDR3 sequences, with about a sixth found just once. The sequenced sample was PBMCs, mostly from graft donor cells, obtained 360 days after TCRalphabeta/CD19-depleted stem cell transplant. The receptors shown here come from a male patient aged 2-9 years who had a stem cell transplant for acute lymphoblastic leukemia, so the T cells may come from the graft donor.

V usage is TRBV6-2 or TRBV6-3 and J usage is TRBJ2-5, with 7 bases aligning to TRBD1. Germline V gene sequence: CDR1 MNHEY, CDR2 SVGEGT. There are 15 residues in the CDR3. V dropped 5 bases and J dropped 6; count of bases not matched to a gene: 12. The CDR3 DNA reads TGTGCCAGCAGTCCGGACAGGCTTAGCAAACAGACCCAGTACTTC. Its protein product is CASSPDRLSKQTQYF.

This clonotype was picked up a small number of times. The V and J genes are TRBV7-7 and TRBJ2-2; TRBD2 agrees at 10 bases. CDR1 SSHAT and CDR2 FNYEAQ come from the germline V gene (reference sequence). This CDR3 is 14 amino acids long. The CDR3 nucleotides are TGTGCTAGCCGACTAGCGGGCAACACCGGGGAGCTGTTTTTT. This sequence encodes CASRLAGNTGELFF.

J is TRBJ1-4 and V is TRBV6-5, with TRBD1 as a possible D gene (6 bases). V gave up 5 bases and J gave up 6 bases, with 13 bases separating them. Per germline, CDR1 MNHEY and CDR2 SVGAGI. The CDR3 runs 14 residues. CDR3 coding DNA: TGTGCCAGCAGTATACAGGGAAGGGATGAAAAACTGTTTTTT. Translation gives CASSIQGRDEKLFF.

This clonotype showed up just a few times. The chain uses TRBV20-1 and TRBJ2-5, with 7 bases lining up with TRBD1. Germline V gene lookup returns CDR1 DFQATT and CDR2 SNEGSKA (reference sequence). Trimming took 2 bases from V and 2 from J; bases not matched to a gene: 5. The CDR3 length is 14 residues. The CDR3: CSARTGTEQETQYF. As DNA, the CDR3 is TGCAGTGCTAGAACCGGGACAGAACAAGAGACCCAGTACTTC.

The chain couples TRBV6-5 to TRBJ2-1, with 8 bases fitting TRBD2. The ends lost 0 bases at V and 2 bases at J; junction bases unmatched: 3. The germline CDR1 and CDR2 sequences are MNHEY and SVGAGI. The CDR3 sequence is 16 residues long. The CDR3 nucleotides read TGTGCCAGCAGTTACTCTCGGGAGGGTCCCTACAATGAGCAGTTCTTC. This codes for CASSYSREGPYNEQFF.